This passage covers 15 T cell receptor beta chains from one sample sequenced in a study of regulatory T cells in long-lasting Graves disease. Time point in this sample: newly diagnosed GD, antithyroid drugs for less than 3 months. Generation of the TCR library employed RNA extracted from PBMCs. With iRepertoire HTBI primers and Arm-PCR of CDR3 regions, TCR beta libraries were built. TCRdb reprocessed the multiplex PCR reads via MiXCR and lists one record per CDR3 protein. Seen here are approximately 440,000 distinct CDR3 sequences, roughly 17% observed once, and the top ten hold 9% to 15%. This sample also belongs to another study, concerning T cells in Graves' hyperthyroidism and ophthalmopathy.

Sample: peripheral blood mononuclear cells (PBMCs), taken at new diagnosis, from a patient treated with antithyroid drugs. Receptor source: a man between 35 and 55 years old with Graves disease.

In this sample, this clonotype turned up many times. V is TRBV7-8 and J is TRBJ1-1; no clear D. CDR3 length: 16 residues. Germline lookup yields CDR1 SGHVS and CDR2 FQNEAQ. V lost 5 bases, J lost 1 base, and 17 bases lay in between. CDR3 sequence: CASSLDLRLENTEAFF. The DNA of the CDR3 is TGTGCCAGCAGCCTCGATTTAAGGTTAGAGAACACTGAAGCTTTCTTT.

On this clonotype itself: A much larger clonotype is one base distant, so this may be a read error. The genes are TRBV6-1 and TRBJ2-2; weak D call: TRBD2 (6 bases). CDR3 length equals 15 residues. Per the germline V gene, CDR1 is MNHNS and CDR2 is SASEGT. The CDR3 DNA is TGTGCCAGCAGTGAAGCGCACCTAAACACCGGGGGGCTGTTTTTT. Protein sequence: CASSEAHLNTGGLFF.

This clonotype came up many times. The genes are TRBV5-1 and TRBJ1-2; D is uncertain. Per the germline V gene, CDR1 is SGHRS and CDR2 is YFSETQ. The V end was cut by 0 bases, the J end by 7 bases, with 13 bases between. There are 14 residues in the CDR3. The CDR3, as DNA: TGCGCCAGCAGCTTGGCCGCCAGGAAGGCTGGCTACACCTTC. It yields the protein CASSLAARKAGYTF.

The rearrangement uses TRBV2 and TRBJ2-7; D is possibly TRBD2 (7 bases). The germline V and J ends were trimmed by 5 bases and 2 bases, with 16 bases remaining between them. Germline V CDR1 and CDR2: SNHLY, FYNNEI. CDR3 length: 15 residues. In DNA form, the CDR3 reads TGTGCCAGCAGTACTGAGGGGGGGTTGCCCTACGAGCAGTACTTC. It specifies CASSTEGGLPYEQYF. The entire variable domain, with the rest obtained from reference TRBV2 and TRBJ2-7, is as follows: EPEVTQTPSHQVTQMGQEVILRCVPISNHLYFYWYRQILGQKVEFLVSFYNNEISEKSEIFDDQFSVERPDGSNFTLKIRSTKLEDSAMYFCASSTEGGLPYEQYFGPGTRLTVT.

This clonotype was detected a few times. The V gene is TRBV19, the J gene TRBJ1-3; D not certain. Germline CDR1 reads LNHDA; CDR2 reads SQIVND (reference sequence). The V gene lost 6 bases and the J gene lost 0 bases, with 9 bases spanning the gap. The length of the CDR3 is 14 residues. The CDR3 region has the DNA TGTGCCAGTAGCTCCGGATACTCTGGAAACACCATATATTTT. As protein: CASSSGYSGNTIYF. Drawing the rest from reference TRBV19 and TRBJ1-3, the complete variable domain is DGGITQSPKYLFRKEGQNVTLSCEQNLNHDAMYWYRQDPGQGLRLIYYSQIVNDFQKGDIAEGYSVSREKKESFPLTVTSAQKNPTAFYLCASSSGYSGNTIYFGEGSWLTVV.

This clonotype was counted a single time. A much larger clone is a single base away; this may be a read error. In DNA, the CDR3 is TGTGCCAGCAGTTACGGGCTGGATTGCGAGCAGTACTTC. Its protein is CASSYGLDCEQYF. V gene TRBV6-5 combines with J gene TRBJ2-7; unclear D gene. The CDR3 extends over 13 amino acids. Germline V gives CDR1 MNHEY, CDR2 SVGAGI. The V end was cut by 2 bases, the J end by 6 bases, with 11 bases between.

At least ten counts were recorded for this clonotype. The V and J genes are TRBV28 and TRBJ2-7, with 8 bases fitting TRBD2. This CDR3 comprises 13 residues. Germline V gene data show CDR1 as MDHEN and CDR2 as SYDVKM. With 9 bases clipped from V and 4 bases from J, the junction kept 8 bases outside the gene matches. Here the CDR3 DNA reads TGTGCCAGTTACTCTAGCGGGCCTTACGAGCAGTACTTC. Translated, it gives CASYSSGPYEQYF.

The V call is TRBV6-1, the J call TRBJ2-2; D unclear. The CDR3 length is 10 residues. The V end was cut by 8 bases, the J end by 5 bases, with 3 bases between. Germline CDR1 is MNHNS and CDR2 is SASEGT. CDR3 loop: CASGTGELFF. The DNA for the CDR3 is TGTGCCAGCGGGACCGGGGAGCTGTTTTTT.

This clonotype was observed at least ten times. The chain combines TRBV28 with TRBJ1-4; D is ambiguous. With 6 bases removed from V and 8 bases from J, the gap between germline ends came to 19 bases. The length of the CDR3 is 15 residues. Germline values: CDR1 MDHEN, CDR2 SYDVKM. The DNA of the CDR3 is TGTGCCAGCAGCCCCGCTCCGGGCAACTCAGAAAAACTGTTTTTT. It encodes CASSPAPGNSEKLFF.

In this sample, this clonotype turned up many times. The chain couples TRBV6-4 to TRBJ2-1; TRBD2 matches at 11 bases. This CDR3 has 16 amino acids. Trimming cost V 0 bases and J 3 bases; bases outside gene matches: 1. CDR1 MRHNA and CDR2 SNTAGT come from the germline V gene. CDR3: CASSDSGTSGYNEQFF. In nucleotides, the CDR3 is TGTGCCAGCAGTGACTCCGGGACTAGCGGCTACAATGAGCAGTTCTTC.

This clonotype has at least ten counts. The chain employs TRBV6-5 and TRBJ2-5, with D tentatively TRBD1 (6 bases). CDR1 MNHEY and CDR2 SVGAGI come from the germline V gene. The CDR3 spans 15 residues. Trimming took off 2 bases at V and 4 bases at J, with 14 bases between the two ends. The CDR3 is CASSYGKGQGETQYF. CDR3 nucleotides: TGTGCCAGCAGTTACGGGAAGGGACAAGGAGAGACCCAGTACTTC.

This chain links TRBV6-5 with TRBJ2-2, with D possibly TRBD1 on 6 matching bases. CDR3 size: 15 residues. V shed 2 bases and J shed 0 bases, with 7 bases lying between them. Germline V lookup: CDR1 MNHEY, CDR2 SVGAGI. The CDR3 bases are TGTGCCAGCAGTTACGAGGGGGCGAACACCGGGGAGCTGTTTTTT. Translated, it gives CASSYEGANTGELFF.

This clonotype was counted many times. The genes are TRBV20-1 and TRBJ2-1; the match to TRBD2 covers 11 bases. The CDR3 is 12 residues long. Germline assignment: CDR1 DFQATT and CDR2 SNEGSKA (reference sequence). V was pared by 4 bases and J by 8 bases, with 1 base of the junction left unmatched. The CDR3: CSAIAGGDEQFF. The CDR3, as DNA: TGCAGTGCTATAGCGGGAGGGGATGAGCAGTTCTTC.

This clonotype was recorded a few times. V and J are TRBV7-9 and TRBJ2-1, with a weak D call TRBD2 (6 bases). Germline loops: CDR1 SEHNR, CDR2 FQNEAQ (reference sequence). CDR3 length: 12 residues. V was cut by 1 base and J by 9 bases, with 7 bases left in between. The CDR3 DNA sequence: TGTGCCAGCAGCTTAGTAGCGGCTGAGCAGTTCTTC. This codes for CASSLVAAEQFF.

This clonotype was detected many times. This sequence joins TRBV27 and TRBJ2-1, with TRBD2 matching 9 bases. This CDR3 has 16 amino acids. V shed 5 bases, J shed 6 bases, and the junction held 11 bases outside the gene matches. CDR1 MNHEY and CDR2 SMNVEV come from the germline V gene (reference sequence). In DNA form, the CDR3 reads TGTGCCAGCAGTCCCATTGGGACTAGCCCCTCCAATGAGCAGTTCTTC. Amino acid sequence: CASSPIGTSPSNEQFF.